The next 9 T cell receptor beta chains were all read from a single sample in a study of cytomegalovirus exposure and HLA in healthy donors. Clones were read by immunoSEQ multiplex PCR, and TCRdb kept only the in-frame ones, dropping some. The sample records 70,000 to 75,000 clones, roughly 94% being singletons. The sample consisted of PBMCs. These receptors were collected from a woman under 30 in good health and CMV-seropositive.

The CDR3 sequence is CASKTGGMNTIYF. The DNA for the CDR3 is TGTGCCAGCAAGACAGGGGGGATGAACACCATATATTTT. The rearrangement joins TRBV2 to TRBJ1-3; 9 nucleotides line up with TRBD1. Germline assignment: CDR1 SNHLY and CDR2 FYNNEI. J gave up 7 bases and V 7 bases, and 5 bases lay outside the gene matches. The CDR3 spans 13 residues. The full variable domain, in which reference TRBV2 and TRBJ1-3 provide the parts outside the CDR3, is EPEVTQTPSHQVTQMGQEVILRCVPISNHLYFYWYRQILGQKVEFLVSFYNNEISEKSEIFDDQFSVERPDGSNFTLKIRSTKLEDSAMYFCASKTGGMNTIYFGEGSWLTVV.

CDR3 nucleotide sequence: TGTGCCAGCAGCGCCAGTCAGGGGTCTGGAAACACCATATATTTT. It encodes CASSASQGSGNTIYF. The chain recombines TRBV9 with TRBJ1-3; D might be TRBD1 (6 bases). Germline loops: CDR1 SGDLS, CDR2 YYNGEE. CDR3 size: 15 residues. Trimming pared 3 bases from V and 1 base from J, leaving 11 bases between. The full variable domain, its missing parts supplied by reference TRBV9 and TRBJ1-3, is DSGVTQTPKHLITATGQRVTLRCSPRSGDLSVYWYQQSLDQGLQFLIQYYNGEERAKGNILERFSAQQFPDLHSELNLSSLELGDSALYFCASSASQGSGNTIYFGEGSWLTVV.

The J gene is TRBJ1-1, the V gene TRBV2, with TRBD1 identical over 8 bases. CDR3 length: 14 residues. CDR1 and CDR2 from the germline V gene are SNHLY and FYNNEI. The trim removed 7 bases at V and 1 base at J, leaving 5 bases unmatched. CDR3 nucleotides: TGTGCCAGCAATATACAGGGGGAGAACACTGAAGCTTTCTTT. It translates to CASNIQGENTEAFF.

In this sample, this clone turned up once. The V gene is TRBV18, the J gene TRBJ2-1, with 7 bases fitting TRBD2. This CDR3 region has 15 residues. V lost 4 bases and J lost 3; bases outside the gene matches: 6. From germline, CDR1 is KGHSH and CDR2 LQKENI. This CDR3 reads CASSQTSSGYNEQFF. CDR3 coding DNA: TGTGCCAGCTCACAGACTTCTAGCGGCTACAATGAGCAGTTCTTC.

The V and J genes are TRBV27 and TRBJ2-4, with D perhaps matching TRBD1 (5 bases). Trimming removed 10 bases from V and 6 bases from J, with 22 bases in between. This CDR3 comprises 15 residues. The germline CDR1 and CDR2 sequences are MNHEY and SMNVEV (reference sequence). CDR3: CATPWGRPAGNIQYF. CDR3 coding DNA: TGTGCCACCCCCTGGGGCAGGCCCGCCGGAAACATTCAGTACTTC.

The chain recombines TRBV7-2 with TRBJ2-7; the match to TRBD1 covers 10 bases. The V and J ends lost 5 bases and 1 base, in that order; junction bases with no gene match: 17. Germline CDR1 SGHTA, CDR2 FQGNSA. This CDR3 spans 19 amino acids. The CDR3 is CASSPWGQGSRLRSYEQYF. For the CDR3, the DNA is TGTGCCAGCAGCCCTTGGGGACAGGGGTCGAGATTAAGATCCTACGAGCAGTACTTC.

The V call is TRBV29-1, the J call TRBJ2-1; 7 nucleotides agree with TRBD1. CDR3 size: 11 residues. Looked up from germline, CDR1 is SQVTM and CDR2 is ANQGSEA. Trimming removed 7 bases from V and 9 bases from J; junction bases left unmatched: 6. In DNA, the CDR3 is TGCAGCGGGGACCGGGACAGTGAGCAGTTCTTC. As protein: CSGDRDSEQFF.

The chain joins TRBV11-3 to TRBJ2-5; D possibly corresponds to TRBD2 (5 bases). The CDR3 covers 14 residues. V lost 3 bases and J lost 5, with 13 bases in between. Germline V CDR1 and CDR2: SGHNT, YENEEA. The CDR3: CASSLTGFGETQYF. In nucleotides, the CDR3 is TGTGCCAGCAGCTTGACGGGGTTTGGGGAGACCCAGTACTTC.

The gene calls are TRBV27 and TRBJ2-3; 8 bases map to TRBD2. The CDR3 length is 16 residues. Germline lookup yields CDR1 MNHEY and CDR2 SMNVEV (reference sequence). Trimming at V came to 2 bases and at J to 4 bases, leaving 8 bases not matched to a gene. CDR3 region: CASSLIQTSVADTQYF. The CDR3 region has the DNA TGTGCCAGCAGTTTAATCCAGACTAGCGTTGCAGATACGCAGTATTTT.